This T cell receptor beta chain emerged from a study of T cells after yellow fever vaccination. Across the whole study: The SMART-Seq v4 Ultra Low Input method served to prepare the low-cell-number fractions.

Note on this clonotype: Its antigen remains unidentified.

Production of TCR cDNA was by 5'RACE template switching, which also added a universal primer site and UMIs. TCRdb re-called the 5' RACE reads through MiXCR, storing one row per CDR3 protein. The sample has approximately 580,000 distinct CDR3 sequences, 17% seen once; the top ten hold 15% to 20%. Study-level results: Reappearance after the booster was observed for most primary-vaccination clones (roughly 97% CD4, over 70% CD8). Weaker overall, the secondary response nonetheless peaked faster (day 5 versus 15).

J was trimmed by 4 bases and V by 5 bases; bases with no gene match: 9. The CDR3 is made up of 15 amino acids. In germline, CDR1 is MNHEY, CDR2 SVGEGT. The chain is built from TRBV6-2 or TRBV6-3 and TRBJ2-5; 8 bases line up with TRBD2. The sequenced sample was PBMCs, obtained about 5 days after the first yellow fever vaccination. The clonotype was recovered from a man younger than 35 who received the YFV17D yellow fever vaccine. The CDR3 DNA reads TGTGCCAGCAGTGACGGGACGGCGGGGGGAGAGACCCAGTACTTC. Translation: CASSDGTAGGETQYF.